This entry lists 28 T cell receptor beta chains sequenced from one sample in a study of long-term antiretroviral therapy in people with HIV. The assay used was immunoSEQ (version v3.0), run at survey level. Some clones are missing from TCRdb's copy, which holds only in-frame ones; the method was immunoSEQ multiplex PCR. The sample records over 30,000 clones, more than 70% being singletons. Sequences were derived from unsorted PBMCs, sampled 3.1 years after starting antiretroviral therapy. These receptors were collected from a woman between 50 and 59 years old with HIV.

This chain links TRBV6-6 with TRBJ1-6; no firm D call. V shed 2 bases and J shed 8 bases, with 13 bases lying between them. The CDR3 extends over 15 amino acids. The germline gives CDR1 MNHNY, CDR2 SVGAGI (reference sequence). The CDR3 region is CASSYQSSEDSPLHF. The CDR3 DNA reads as TGTGCCAGCAGTTACCAAAGCTCTGAAGATTCACCCCTCCACTTT.

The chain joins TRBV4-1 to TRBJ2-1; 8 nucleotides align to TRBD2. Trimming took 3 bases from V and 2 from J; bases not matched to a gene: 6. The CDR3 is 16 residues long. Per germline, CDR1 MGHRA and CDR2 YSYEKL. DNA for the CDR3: TGCGCCAGCAGCCATGGAGCGGGGGTCACCTACAATGAGCAGTTCTTC. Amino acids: CASSHGAGVTYNEQFF.

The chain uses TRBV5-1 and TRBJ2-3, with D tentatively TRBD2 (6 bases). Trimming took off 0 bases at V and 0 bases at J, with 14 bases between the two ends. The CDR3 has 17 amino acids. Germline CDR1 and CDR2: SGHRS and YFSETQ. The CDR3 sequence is CASSLGGSGSSTDTQYF. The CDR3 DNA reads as TGCGCCAGCAGCTTGGGGGGGAGCGGGTCAAGCACAGATACGCAGTATTTT.

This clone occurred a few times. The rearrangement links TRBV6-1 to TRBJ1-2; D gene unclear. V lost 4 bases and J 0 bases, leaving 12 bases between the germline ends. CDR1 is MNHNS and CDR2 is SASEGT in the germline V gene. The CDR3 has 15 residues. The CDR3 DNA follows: TGTGCCAGCAGTGTCCGTCGTGGTTCTAACTATGGCTACACCTTC. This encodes CASSVRRGSNYGYTF.

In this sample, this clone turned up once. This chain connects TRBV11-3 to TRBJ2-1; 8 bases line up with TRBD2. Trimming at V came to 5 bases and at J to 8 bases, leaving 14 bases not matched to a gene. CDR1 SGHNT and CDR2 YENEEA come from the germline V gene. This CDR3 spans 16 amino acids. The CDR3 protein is CASSLSSGGGTDEQFF. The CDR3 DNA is TGTGCCAGCAGCCTGTCGAGTGGCGGGGGGACGGATGAGCAGTTCTTC.

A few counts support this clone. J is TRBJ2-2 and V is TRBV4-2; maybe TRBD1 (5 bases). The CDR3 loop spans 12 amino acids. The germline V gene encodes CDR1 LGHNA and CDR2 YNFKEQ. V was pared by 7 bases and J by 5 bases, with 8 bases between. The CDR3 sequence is CASKGETGELFF. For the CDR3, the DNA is TGTGCCAGCAAAGGGGAAACCGGGGAGCTGTTTTTT.

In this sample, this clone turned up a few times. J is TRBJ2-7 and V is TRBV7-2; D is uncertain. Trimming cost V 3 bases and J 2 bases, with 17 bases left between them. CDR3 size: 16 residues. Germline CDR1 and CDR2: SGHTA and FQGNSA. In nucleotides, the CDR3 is TGTGCCAGCAGCTTCACCCGCGGCCCAGGACCCTACGAGCAGTACTTC. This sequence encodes CASSFTRGPGPYEQYF.

The CDR3: CASSFGSTGELFF. CDR3 nucleotides: TGTGCCAGCAGCTTCGGGTCCACCGGGGAGCTGTTTTTT. The chain employs TRBV5-6 and TRBJ2-2, with D unresolved. V was cut by 2 bases and J by 4 bases, with 6 bases left in between. Germline lookup yields CDR1 SGHDT and CDR2 YYEEEE. This CDR3 has 13 residues.

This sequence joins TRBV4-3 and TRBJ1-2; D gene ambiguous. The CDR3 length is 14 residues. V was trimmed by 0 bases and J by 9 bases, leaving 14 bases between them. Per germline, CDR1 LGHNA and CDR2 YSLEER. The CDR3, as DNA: TGCGCCAGCAGCCAAGATTCGCAAGGGAGGAGCTACACCTTC. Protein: CASSQDSQGRSYTF.

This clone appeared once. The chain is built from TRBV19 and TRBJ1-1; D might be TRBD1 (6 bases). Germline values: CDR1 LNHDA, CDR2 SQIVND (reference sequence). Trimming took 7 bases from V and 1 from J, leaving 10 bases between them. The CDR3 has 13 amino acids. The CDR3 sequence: CASIDRTNTEAFF. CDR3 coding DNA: TGTGCCAGTATCGACAGGACGAACACTGAAGCTTTCTTT.

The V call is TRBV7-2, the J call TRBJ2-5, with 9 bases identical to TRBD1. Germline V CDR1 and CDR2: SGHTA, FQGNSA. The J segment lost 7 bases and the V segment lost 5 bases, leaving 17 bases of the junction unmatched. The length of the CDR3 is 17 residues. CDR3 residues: CASSPIASGTGSVTQYF. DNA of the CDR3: TGTGCCAGCAGCCCGATAGCCTCCGGGACAGGGTCAGTGACCCAGTACTTC.

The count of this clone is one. CDR3 sequence reads: CASMGSRGSSYEQYF. The CDR3 DNA is TGTGCCAGCATGGGCTCCCGGGGGAGCTCCTACGAGCAGTACTTC. The chain uses TRBV2 and TRBJ2-7; D is possibly TRBD2 (6 bases). The germline CDR1 and CDR2 sequences are SNHLY and FYNNEI. V was clipped by 7 bases and J by 0 bases, with 16 bases between them. This CDR3 comprises 15 residues.

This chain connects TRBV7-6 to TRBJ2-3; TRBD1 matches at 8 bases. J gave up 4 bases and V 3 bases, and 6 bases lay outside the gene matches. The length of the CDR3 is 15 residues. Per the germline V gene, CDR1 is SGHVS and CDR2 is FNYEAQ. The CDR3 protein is CASSLGPGGPDTQYF. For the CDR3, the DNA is TGTGCCAGCAGCTTGGGGCCAGGGGGCCCAGATACGCAGTATTTT.

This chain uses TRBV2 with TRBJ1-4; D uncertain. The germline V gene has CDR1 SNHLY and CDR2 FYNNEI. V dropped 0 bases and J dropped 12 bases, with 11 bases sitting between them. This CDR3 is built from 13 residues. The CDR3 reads CASSEALGRELFF. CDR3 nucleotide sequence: TGTGCCAGCAGTGAAGCCCTCGGAAGGGAACTGTTTTTT. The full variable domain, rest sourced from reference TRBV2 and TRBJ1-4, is EPEVTQTPSHQVTQMGQEVILRCVPISNHLYFYWYRQILGQKVEFLVSFYNNEISEKSEIFDDQFSVERPDGSNFTLKIRSTKLEDSAMYFCASSEALGRELFFGSGTQLSVL.

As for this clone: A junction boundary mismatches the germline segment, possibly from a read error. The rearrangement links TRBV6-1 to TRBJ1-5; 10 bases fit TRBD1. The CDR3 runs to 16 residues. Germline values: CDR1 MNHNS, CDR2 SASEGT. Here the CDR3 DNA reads TGTGCCAGCAGTGCACGTGGGGACAGGGGCAATCGGCCCCAGCATTTT. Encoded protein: CASSARGDRGNRPQHF.

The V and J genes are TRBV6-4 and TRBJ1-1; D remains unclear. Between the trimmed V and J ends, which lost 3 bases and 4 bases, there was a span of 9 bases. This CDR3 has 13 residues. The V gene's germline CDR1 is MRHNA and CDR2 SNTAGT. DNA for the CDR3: TGTGCCAGCAGTGAAAAGGCGAGCACTGAAGCTTTCTTT. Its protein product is CASSEKASTEAFF.

CDR3 coding DNA: TGCAGCGTTGATAGCGGCATTGAAGCTTTCTTT. Residues: CSVDSGIEAFF. The V call is TRBV29-1, the J call TRBJ1-1; no clear D. The CDR3 consists of 11 residues. V gave up 3 bases and J gave up 7 bases, with 9 bases separating them. Germline-derived CDR1 and CDR2 are SQVTM and ANQGSEA.

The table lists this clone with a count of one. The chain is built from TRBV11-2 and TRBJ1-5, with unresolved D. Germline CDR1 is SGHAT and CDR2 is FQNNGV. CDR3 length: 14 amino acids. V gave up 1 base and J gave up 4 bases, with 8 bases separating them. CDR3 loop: CASSLGYGNQPQHF. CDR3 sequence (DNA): TGTGCCAGCAGCTTAGGGTACGGTAATCAGCCCCAGCATTTT.

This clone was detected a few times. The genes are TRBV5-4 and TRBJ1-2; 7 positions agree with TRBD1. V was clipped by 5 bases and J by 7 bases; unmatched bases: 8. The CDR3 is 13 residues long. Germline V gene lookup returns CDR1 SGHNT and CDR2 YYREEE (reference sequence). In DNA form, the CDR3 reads TGTGCCAGCAGTCGCGACAGGGTAGGTGGCTACACCTTC. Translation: CASSRDRVGGYTF.

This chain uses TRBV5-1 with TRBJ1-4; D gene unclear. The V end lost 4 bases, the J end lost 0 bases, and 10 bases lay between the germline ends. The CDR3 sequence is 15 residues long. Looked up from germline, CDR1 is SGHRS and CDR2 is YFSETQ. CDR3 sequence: CASSPWAATNEKLFF. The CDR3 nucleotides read TGCGCCAGCAGCCCCTGGGCAGCAACTAATGAAAAACTGTTTTTT.

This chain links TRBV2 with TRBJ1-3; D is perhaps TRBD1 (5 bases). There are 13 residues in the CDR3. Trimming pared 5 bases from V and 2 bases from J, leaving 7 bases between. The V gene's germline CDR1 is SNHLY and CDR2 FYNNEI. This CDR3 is CASSPDTGNTIYF. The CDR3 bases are TGTGCCAGCAGTCCGGACACTGGAAACACCATATATTTT.

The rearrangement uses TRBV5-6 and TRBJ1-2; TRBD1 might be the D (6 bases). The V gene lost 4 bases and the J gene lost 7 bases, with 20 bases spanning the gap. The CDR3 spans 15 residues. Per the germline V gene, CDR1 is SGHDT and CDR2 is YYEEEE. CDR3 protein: CASSPGDTEVIGYTF. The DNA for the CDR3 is TGTGCCAGCAGCCCCGGGGACACTGAAGTGATTGGCTACACCTTC.

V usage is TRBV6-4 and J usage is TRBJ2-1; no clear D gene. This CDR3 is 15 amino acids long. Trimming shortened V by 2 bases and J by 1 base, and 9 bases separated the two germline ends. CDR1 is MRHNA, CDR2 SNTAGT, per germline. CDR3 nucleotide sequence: TGTGCCAGCAGTGACAGACAAGTATCCTACAATGAGCAGTTCTTC. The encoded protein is CASSDRQVSYNEQFF.

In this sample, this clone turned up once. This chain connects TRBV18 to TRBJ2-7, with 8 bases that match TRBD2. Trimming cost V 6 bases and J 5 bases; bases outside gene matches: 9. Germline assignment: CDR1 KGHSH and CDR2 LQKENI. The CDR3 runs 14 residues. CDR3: CASSTIFGGDEQYF. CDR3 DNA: TGTGCCAGCTCTACCATCTTCGGGGGGGACGAGCAGTACTTC.

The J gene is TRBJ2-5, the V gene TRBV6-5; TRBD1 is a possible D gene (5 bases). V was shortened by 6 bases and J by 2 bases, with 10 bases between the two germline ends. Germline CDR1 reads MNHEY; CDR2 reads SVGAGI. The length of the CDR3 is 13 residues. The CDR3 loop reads CASRPTAQETQYF. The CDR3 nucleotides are TGTGCCAGCAGGCCGACAGCGCAAGAGACCCAGTACTTC.

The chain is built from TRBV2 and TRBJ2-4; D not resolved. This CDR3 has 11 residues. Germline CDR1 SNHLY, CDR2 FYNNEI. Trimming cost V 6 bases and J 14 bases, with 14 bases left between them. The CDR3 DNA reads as TGTGCCAGCAGCGAGGTCGGGTATGAGTACTTC. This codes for CASSEVGYEYF.

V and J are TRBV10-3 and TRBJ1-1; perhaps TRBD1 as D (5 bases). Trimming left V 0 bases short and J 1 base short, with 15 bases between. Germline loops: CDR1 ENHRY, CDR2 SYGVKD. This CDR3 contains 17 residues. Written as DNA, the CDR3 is TGTGCCATCAGTGAGTCGACTCGCTTACAGGCGAACACTGAAGCTTTCTTT. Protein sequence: CAISESTRLQANTEAFF.

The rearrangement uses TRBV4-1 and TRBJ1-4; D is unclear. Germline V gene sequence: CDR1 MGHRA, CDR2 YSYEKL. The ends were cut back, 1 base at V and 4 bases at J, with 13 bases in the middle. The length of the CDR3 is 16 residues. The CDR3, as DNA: TGCGCCAGCAGCCAAGTCACGGGCGAGGATAATGAAAAACTGTTTTTT. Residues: CASSQVTGEDNEKLFF.